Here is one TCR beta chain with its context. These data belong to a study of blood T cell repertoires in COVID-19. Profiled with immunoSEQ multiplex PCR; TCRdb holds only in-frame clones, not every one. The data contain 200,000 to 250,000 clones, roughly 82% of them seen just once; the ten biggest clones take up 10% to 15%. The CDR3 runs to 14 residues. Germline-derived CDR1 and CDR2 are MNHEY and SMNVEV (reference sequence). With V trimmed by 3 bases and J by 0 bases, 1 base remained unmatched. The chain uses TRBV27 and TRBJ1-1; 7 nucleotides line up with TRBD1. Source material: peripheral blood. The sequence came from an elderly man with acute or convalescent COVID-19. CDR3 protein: CASSFDRVNTEAFF. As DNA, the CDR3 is TGTGCCAGCAGTTTTGACAGGGTGAACACTGAAGCTTTCTTT.